Described below is a single T cell receptor (beta chain) sequence and its context. The junction had 7 bases not matched to a gene; V was cut back by 1 base and J by 4 bases. Germline-derived CDR1 and CDR2 are MGHDK and SYGVNS. CDR3 size: 16 residues. Sample time point: baseline pretreatment blood. Treatment given: 15 Gy SBRT to primary tumor, nephrectomy 4 weeks later. After SBRT, blood was collected at 2 and 4 weeks, plus baseline. This sample was taken from a study of radiation and T cells in renal cell carcinoma. Study information: Nephrectomy followed 15 Gy stereotactic body radiation by 4 weeks.

The method was immunoSEQ multiplex PCR; TCRdb's version includes in-frame clones alone and lacks a portion of them. The sample comprises about 150,000 clones, about 85% of which are singletons, and about 4.3% rests with the top ten. The receptor was derived from a woman aged 70-85 years with renal cell carcinoma. This sample comprised blood, obtained from a patient whose treatment included radiotherapy and nephrectomy. The V gene is TRBV25-1, the J gene TRBJ2-1; 7 bases fit TRBD2. The CDR3 region is CASSESAGVRYNEQFF. CDR3 in DNA: TGTGCCAGCAGTGAATCGGCGGGGGTCCGTTACAATGAGCAGTTCTTC.